The entry that follows covers one T cell receptor (beta chain) sequence. The target antigen is unknown. This record belongs to a study of cytomegalovirus exposure and HLA in healthy donors. General study findings and limits: Overall, about 160 TCR beta chains were annotated as cytomegalovirus-associated.

CDR3 size: 17 residues. Germline V CDR1 and CDR2: SGHNT, YYREEE (reference sequence). The V gene end was trimmed by 4 bases and the J gene end by 6 bases; junction bases not matched to a gene: 17. Profiled with immunoSEQ multiplex PCR; TCRdb holds only in-frame clones, not every one. This sample has 90,000 to 150,000 clones, with approximately 89% found just once. The clonotype originates from a man aged 18 to 29 in good health and CMV-seronegative. The rearrangement joins TRBV5-4 to TRBJ1-1, with TRBD1 matching 8 bases. Sequenced material: PBMCs. In DNA, the CDR3 is TGTGCCAGCAGCATCTCCGGGACAGGCCCGCCATCCGCTGAAGCTTTCTTT. This codes for CASSISGTGPPSAEAFF.